The 6 T cell receptor beta chains given below trace back to one sample, sequenced in a study of cytomegalovirus exposure and HLA in healthy donors. This PCR relied on a set of 60 Vbeta primers and 13 Jbeta primers. Sequencing used immunoSEQ multiplex PCR; TCRdb keeps in-frame clones, though not all of them. The sample shows more than 150,000 clones, over 75% of them seen only once. Sequencing used PBMCs. Receptors were obtained from a girl less than two years old in good health and CMV-seronegative.

V gene TRBV4-2 combines with J gene TRBJ2-3, with D unresolved. Germline V lookup: CDR1 LGHNA, CDR2 YNFKEQ. V dropped 1 base and J dropped 0 bases, with 11 bases sitting between them. This CDR3 comprises 16 residues. The CDR3 DNA sequence: TGTGCCAGCAGCCAAGTATCACTTACTAGCACAGATACGCAGTATTTT. Its protein product is CASSQVSLTSTDTQYF.

The chain carries TRBV5-6 and TRBJ1-2; perhaps TRBD1 as D (6 bases). Germline V gene data show CDR1 as SGHDT and CDR2 as YYEEEE. The CDR3 sequence is 15 residues long. V lost 4 bases and J lost 7, with 20 bases in between. CDR3 sequence: CASSPVGGHMFGYTF. DNA of the CDR3: TGTGCCAGCAGCCCGGTCGGGGGGCACATGTTTGGCTACACCTTC.

On this clone: The same CDR3 arises from other DNA sequences in this sample as well. The rearrangement links TRBV11-2 to TRBJ2-1; D is perhaps TRBD1 (6 bases). Trimming shortened V by 0 bases and J by 12 bases, and 15 bases separated the two germline ends. Germline loops: CDR1 SGHAT, CDR2 FQNNGV. The CDR3 is 14 amino acids. The CDR3 loop reads CASSLEWARGGQFF. CDR3 DNA sequence: TGTGCCAGCAGCTTAGAATGGGCTAGAGGGGGGCAGTTCTTC.

This chain links TRBV4-3 with TRBJ1-1; TRBD1 aligns across 9 bases. This CDR3 is built from 15 residues. The germline gives CDR1 LGHNA, CDR2 YSLEER. V lost 8 bases and J lost 0; bases outside the gene matches: 7. CDR3 in amino acids: CASSRDRELNTEAFF. The CDR3 nucleotides read TGCGCCAGCTCAAGGGACAGGGAGCTGAACACTGAAGCTTTCTTT.

This chain connects TRBV13 to TRBJ2-7, with a weak D call TRBD2 (5 bases). Looked up from germline, CDR1 is PRHDT and CDR2 is FYEKMQ (reference sequence). The CDR3 runs 14 residues. V lost 2 bases and J lost 6, with 14 bases in between. The CDR3 is CASSLTEVGVEQYF. The CDR3 nucleotides read TGTGCCAGCAGCTTAACGGAGGTGGGTGTCGAGCAGTACTTC.

The J gene is TRBJ1-4, the V gene TRBV11-2; 11 positions match TRBD1. This CDR3 is built from 15 residues. V dropped 2 bases and J dropped 6; count of bases not matched to a gene: 2. From germline, CDR1 is SGHAT and CDR2 FQNNGV. In nucleotides, the CDR3 is TGTGCCAGCAGCTTAAGGACAGGGGGCGATGAAAAACTGTTTTTT. Amino acids: CASSLRTGGDEKLFF.